The 19 T cell receptor beta chains listed next were all sequenced from one sample in a study of OX40 agonist ivuxolimab in advanced cancers. Measured with immunoSEQ multiplex PCR; TCRdb has only the in-frame clones, and not every one. The sample lists some 50,000 clones; approximately 86% were seen once. The material was CD4+ or CD8+ T cells sorted from blood, obtained in a trial of the OX40 agonist ivuxolimab. These receptors all come from an adult with an advanced solid tumor such as melanoma, head and neck, liver or kidney cancer.

CDR3: CASSLASKGTEAFF. The CDR3 region has the DNA TGTGCCAGCAGCTTAGCCAGCAAAGGCACTGAAGCTTTCTTT. The chain is built from TRBV11-2 and TRBJ1-1; D uncertain. The CDR3 extends over 14 amino acids. Germline V lookup: CDR1 SGHAT, CDR2 FQNNGV. Between the trimmed V and J ends, which lost 1 base and 4 bases, there was a span of 10 bases.

The chain links TRBV4-3 to TRBJ1-2; TRBD1 agrees at 7 bases. Germline CDR1 and CDR2: LGHNA and YSLEER. The CDR3 runs to 17 residues. Trimming cost V 3 bases and J 0 bases; bases outside gene matches: 10. In DNA form, the CDR3 reads TGCGCCAGCAGCCACCTCACCAGGGGGTTAGCTAACTATGGCTACACCTTC. Encoded protein: CASSHLTRGLANYGYTF.

The rearrangement joins TRBV7-9 to TRBJ1-4, with D unclear. The germline V and J ends were trimmed by 2 bases and 0 bases, with 10 bases remaining between them. This CDR3 has 16 residues. The germline CDR1 and CDR2 sequences are SEHNR and FQNEAQ (reference sequence). CDR3 nucleotide sequence: TGTGCCAGCAGCTTAAACGGAGTGACAACTAATGAAAAACTGTTTTTT. Translated: CASSLNGVTTNEKLFF.

The rearrangement links TRBV27 to TRBJ2-1, with unresolved D. The V gene's germline CDR1 is MNHEY and CDR2 SMNVEV (reference sequence). This CDR3 contains 11 residues. V was pared by 8 bases and J by 8 bases, with 10 bases between. The chain's CDR3 is CASGVLHEQFF. DNA for the CDR3: TGTGCCAGCGGGGTGTTACATGAGCAGTTCTTC.

This clone was seen once. The V and J genes are TRBV7-3 and TRBJ2-7; D is possibly TRBD2 (5 bases). This CDR3 has 14 amino acids. CDR1 and CDR2 (germline): SGHTA, FQGTGA. The V and J ends lost 3 bases and 0 bases respectively, with 9 bases between them. CDR3 sequence reads: CASSLSGTSYEQYF. In DNA form, the CDR3 reads TGTGCCAGCAGCTTGTCGGGAACCTCCTACGAGCAGTACTTC.

This clone was picked up a small number of times. Other DNA sequences of this sample code for an identical CDR3. The J gene is TRBJ1-5, the V gene TRBV6-5; 10 positions agree with TRBD1. Germline assignment: CDR1 MNHEY and CDR2 SVGAGI. V lost 2 bases, J lost 3 bases, and 4 bases stayed unmatched. The CDR3 spans 16 residues. CDR3 residues: CASSYRDRGFNQPQHF. The CDR3 nucleotides are TGTGCCAGCAGTTACCGGGACAGGGGTTTCAATCAGCCCCAGCATTTT.

This chain links TRBV10-3 with TRBJ1-1; D not resolved. V lost 5 bases and J 1 base, leaving 14 bases between the germline ends. This CDR3 spans 15 amino acids. The germline V gene has CDR1 ENHRY and CDR2 SYGVKD. The CDR3 DNA is TGTGCCATCAGTCCCACGTTTTCAGGGAACACTGAAGCTTTCTTT. Its translation is CAISPTFSGNTEAFF.

V is TRBV28 and J is TRBJ2-5, with D tentatively TRBD1 (5 bases). The V end was cut by 7 bases, the J end by 4 bases, with 16 bases between. Germline lookup yields CDR1 MDHEN and CDR2 SYDVKM. This CDR3 has 14 amino acids. In nucleotides, the CDR3 is TGTGCCAGCACCATTCCCAGGGCAGGAGAGACCCAGTACTTC. This encodes CASTIPRAGETQYF. Filled out from reference TRBV28 and TRBJ2-5, the complete variable domain reads DVKVTQSSRYLVKRTGEKVFLECVQDMDHENMFWYRQDPGLGLRLIYFSYDVKMKEKGDIPEGYSVSREKKERFSLILESASTNQTSMYLCASTIPRAGETQYFGPGTRLLVL.

V gene TRBV29-1 combines with J gene TRBJ2-7; D may be TRBD1 (6 bases). Per germline, CDR1 SQVTM and CDR2 ANQGSEA. This CDR3 contains 13 residues. The CDR3 loop reads CSYRGGSSYEQYF. The CDR3 bases are TGCAGTTACCGAGGGGGATCCTCCTACGAGCAGTACTTC.

The chain carries TRBV10-3 and TRBJ1-2; D is unresolved. The V and J ends lost 6 bases and 8 bases respectively, with 16 bases between them. The CDR3 contains 13 residues. Looked up from germline, CDR1 is ENHRY and CDR2 is SYGVKD. The CDR3 nucleotides are TGTGCCATCAGGGACGGAGGTTTGGGAGGCTACACCTTC. Residues: CAIRDGGLGGYTF.

This chain connects TRBV27 to TRBJ2-1; perhaps TRBD2 as D (5 bases). V was pared by 1 base and J by 0 bases, with 10 bases between. CDR3 size: 16 residues. CDR1 is MNHEY, CDR2 SMNVEV, per germline (reference sequence). The CDR3 is CASSLFRGGSYNEQFF. CDR3 bases: TGTGCCAGCAGTTTATTTCGGGGTGGCTCCTACAATGAGCAGTTCTTC.

The chain recombines TRBV2 with TRBJ2-1; 14 bases map to TRBD2. Per the germline V gene, CDR1 is SNHLY and CDR2 is FYNNEI. The CDR3 has 15 residues. The junction had 5 bases not matched to a gene; V was cut back by 5 bases and J by 8 bases. This CDR3 reads CASSPGLAGVDEQFF. CDR3 in DNA: TGTGCCAGCAGTCCGGGACTAGCGGGAGTAGATGAGCAGTTCTTC.

The V gene is TRBV5-1, the J gene TRBJ2-1; TRBD2 agrees at 9 bases. The CDR3 runs to 17 residues. The ends lost 4 bases at V and 4 bases at J; junction bases unmatched: 12. Germline CDR1 is SGHRS and CDR2 is YFSETQ. CDR3 sequence reads: CASSVLLRTSEYNEQFF. In DNA, the CDR3 is TGCGCCAGCAGCGTATTATTACGGACTAGCGAGTACAATGAGCAGTTCTTC.

This clone was found once. The rearrangement links TRBV30 to TRBJ1-6; D remains unclear. The CDR3 covers 10 residues. Germline CDR1 GTSNPN, CDR2 SVGIG (reference sequence). The ends were cut back, 2 bases at V and 11 bases at J, with 4 bases in the middle. CDR3 nucleotide sequence: TGTGCCTGGAGTTCTACACCCCTCCACTTT. Translation: CAWSSTPLHF.

This chain uses TRBV15 with TRBJ2-1; D not certain. The CDR3 runs to 17 residues. Germline CDR1 LNHNV, CDR2 YYDKDF (reference sequence). Between the trimmed V and J ends, which lost 3 bases and 0 bases, there was a span of 15 bases. The CDR3 here is CATSRRTVPSSYNEQFF. The CDR3 DNA follows: TGTGCCACCAGCAGGCGAACAGTACCGAGCTCCTACAATGAGCAGTTCTTC. The variable domain in full, completed from reference TRBV15 and TRBJ2-1, reads DAMVIQNPRYQVTQFGKPVTLSCSQTLNHNVMYWYQQKSSQAPKLLFHYYDKDFNNEADTPDNFQSRRPNTSFCFLDIRSPGLGDTAMYLCATSRRTVPSSYNEQFFGPGTRLTVL.

This rearrangement joins TRBV27 to TRBJ2-3; no definite D call. The CDR3 has 14 amino acids. The germline gives CDR1 MNHEY, CDR2 SMNVEV (reference sequence). Trimming took 10 bases from V and 1 from J, leaving 15 bases between them. The CDR3 coding sequence is TGTGCCATCTCTAGGTCGGCGGGCACAGATACGCAGTATTTT. This sequence encodes CAISRSAGTDTQYF.

This clone came up once. The V call is TRBV28, the J call TRBJ1-2; D gene unclear. With 3 bases removed from V and 8 bases from J, the gap between germline ends came to 7 bases. The germline V gene encodes CDR1 MDHEN and CDR2 SYDVKM. The CDR3 is 11 residues long. CDR3: CASSFPRGYTF. The DNA for the CDR3 is TGTGCCAGCAGTTTTCCTAGGGGCTACACCTTC.

This clone was found once. The chain employs TRBV27 and TRBJ2-2, with a tentative D call TRBD2 (6 bases). The length of the CDR3 is 15 residues. Germline assignment: CDR1 MNHEY and CDR2 SMNVEV (reference sequence). V gave up 6 bases and J gave up 1 base, with 12 bases separating them. The CDR3 sequence is CASRPTSRNTGELFF. In DNA, the CDR3 is TGTGCCAGCAGACCTACTAGCAGGAACACCGGGGAGCTGTTTTTT.

The chain carries TRBV27 and TRBJ1-2; D uncertain. Trimming took off 7 bases at V and 0 bases at J, with 6 bases between the two ends. The CDR3 extends over 12 amino acids. Germline CDR1 and CDR2: MNHEY and SMNVEV (reference sequence). The chain's CDR3 is CASKTSNYGYTF. The CDR3, as DNA: TGTGCCAGCAAAACTTCTAACTATGGCTACACCTTC.